The 9 T cell receptor beta chains reported below all come from one sample, sequenced in a study of T cell responses to AZD1222 COVID-19 vaccine. Sequenced by immunoSEQ multiplex PCR; TCRdb stores in-frame clones only, minus some. The profile covers roughly 150,000 clones, with around 88% appearing a single time and around 1.1% taken by the ten largest. Source: peripheral blood, taken 28 days after the second AZD1222 dose. Receptors were obtained from an adult who received the AZD1222 COVID-19 vaccine.

J is TRBJ1-1 and V is TRBV5-5, with D perhaps matching TRBD1 (5 bases). CDR3 length equals 13 residues. CDR1 is SGHKS, CDR2 YYEKEE, per germline (reference sequence). Trimming stripped 2 bases from V and 5 bases from J, with 10 bases between. The DNA for the CDR3 is TGTGCCAGCAGCTTCGTTAGACAGACTGAAGCTTTCTTT. The encoded protein is CASSFVRQTEAFF.

The chain links TRBV5-1 to TRBJ2-1, with 14 bases that match TRBD2. The CDR3 is made up of 17 amino acids. Trimming cost V 3 bases and J 6 bases; bases outside gene matches: 8. From germline, CDR1 is SGHRS and CDR2 YFSETQ. In DNA form, the CDR3 reads TGCGCCAGCAGCTCCCCCCAGACTAGCGGGGGGGCCAATGAGCAGTTCTTC. Amino acid sequence: CASSSPQTSGGANEQFF.

This rearrangement joins TRBV3-1 (or the pseudogene TRBV3-2) to TRBJ1-1, with a possible D match to TRBD1 (6 bases). This CDR3 has 14 residues. The V end lost 4 bases, the J end lost 1 base, and 10 bases lay between the germline ends. Germline V gene data show CDR1 as LGHDT and CDR2 as YNNKEL (reference sequence). CDR3 sequence: CASSPQTGNTEAFF. The CDR3 bases are TGTGCCAGCAGCCCCCAGACAGGGAACACTGAAGCTTTCTTT.

The gene calls are TRBV18 and TRBJ2-3; maybe TRBD1 (7 bases). Germline V CDR1 and CDR2: KGHSH, LQKENI. V lost 4 bases and J lost 2, with 13 bases in between. CDR3 length: 15 amino acids. CDR3 in amino acids: CASSRGDRTTDTQYF. DNA of the CDR3: TGTGCCAGCTCACGGGGGGACAGAACCACAGATACGCAGTATTTT.

J is TRBJ1-4 and V is TRBV6-5, with TRBD1 as a possible D gene (6 bases). Trimming took 6 bases from V and 2 from J, leaving 10 bases between them. The CDR3 totals 14 residues. Per germline, CDR1 MNHEY and CDR2 SVGAGI. As DNA, the CDR3 is TGTGCCAGCAGCCAACAGGGCACTAATGAAAAACTGTTTTTT. It codes for CASSQQGTNEKLFF.

The rearrangement uses TRBV6-1 and TRBJ2-7; 7 bases map to TRBD1. This CDR3 spans 17 amino acids. V lost 4 bases and J lost 0; bases outside the gene matches: 12. Per the germline V gene, CDR1 is MNHNS and CDR2 is SASEGT. DNA for the CDR3: TGTGCCAGCAGTGGGACTCCCGGGACAGTCAACTCCTACGAGCAGTACTTC. Encoded protein: CASSGTPGTVNSYEQYF.

The chain employs TRBV9 and TRBJ2-1; D unresolved. The CDR3 is made up of 12 amino acids. Germline lookup yields CDR1 SGDLS and CDR2 YYNGEE. The germline V and J ends were trimmed by 0 bases and 7 bases, with 5 bases remaining between them. The CDR3 nucleotides are TGTGCCAGCAGCGTAGCTGAGAATGAGCAGTTCTTC. As protein: CASSVAENEQFF.

The gene calls are TRBV7-9 and TRBJ2-7; no clear D. Germline CDR1 and CDR2: SEHNR and FQNEAQ (reference sequence). Trimming stripped 1 base from V and 6 bases from J, with 10 bases between. The length of the CDR3 is 13 residues. The CDR3 nucleotides read TGTGCCAGCAGCTTAGGGGTCCAGCCCGAGCAGTACTTC. It yields the protein CASSLGVQPEQYF. The whole variable domain, filled in from reference TRBV7-9 and TRBJ2-7, reads DTGVSQNPRHKITKRGQNVTFRCDPISEHNRLYWYRQTLGQGPEFLTYFQNEAQLEKSRLLSDRFSAERPKGSFSTLEIQRTEQGDSAMYLCASSLGVQPEQYFGPGTRLTVT.

This clone was recorded only once. The CDR3 spells CASSLGGGYGYTF. CDR3 DNA: TGTGCCAGCAGCCTCGGGGGAGGCTATGGCTACACCTTC. The chain combines TRBV3-1 (or the pseudogene TRBV3-2) with TRBJ1-2, with D tentatively TRBD1 (5 bases). The germline V gene encodes CDR1 LGHDT and CDR2 YNNKEL (reference sequence). The length of the CDR3 is 13 residues. Trimming left V 4 bases short and J 4 bases short, with 10 bases between.